The rows below give T cell receptor beta chains drawn from one sample of a study of cytomegalovirus exposure and HLA in healthy donors. Measured with immunoSEQ multiplex PCR; TCRdb has only the in-frame clones, and not every one. In the table there are 200,000 to 250,000 clones, under 80% of which are singletons. The sample comprised PBMCs. The receptors originated from a girl aged 2 to 9 in good health and CMV-seronegative. The CDR3 runs from the conserved cysteine through the conserved F or W. Fields, in order: J gene, D gene, CDR3 length, V gene, clone size, CDR3 protein, CDR3 DNA. D genes are given only for firm matches. Clone size, where shown, is once, few, many, or a class for clones that have expanded.

j_gene: TRBJ2-7; d_gene: TRBD1; len: 14; v_gene: TRBV5-6; abundance: -; CDR3aa: CASSFGQGDYEQYF; CDR3nt: TGTGCCAGCAGCTTCGGACAGGGGGACTACGAGCAGTACTTC
j_gene: TRBJ2-3; d_gene: TRBD2; len: 12; v_gene: TRBV10-3; abundance: -; CDR3aa: CAISEREAAEYF; CDR3nt: TGTGCCATCAGTGAGCGGGAGGCGGCTGAGTATTTT
j_gene: TRBJ2-7; d_gene: -; len: 14; v_gene: TRBV30; abundance: -; CDR3aa: CAWSVGGSSYEQYF; CDR3nt: TGTGCCTGGAGTGTTGGGGGGAGCTCCTACGAGCAGTACTTC
j_gene: TRBJ1-5; d_gene: -; len: 14; v_gene: TRBV19; abundance: -; CDR3aa: CASSVDPDSRPQHF; CDR3nt: TGTGCCAGTAGTGTGGACCCGGACTCGCGGCCCCAGCATTTT
j_gene: TRBJ1-2; d_gene: TRBD1; len: 16; v_gene: TRBV13; abundance: -; CDR3aa: CASSLEGQGLMGGYTF; CDR3nt: TGTGCCAGCAGCTTAGAGGGACAGGGTCTGATGGGAGGCTACACCTTC
j_gene: TRBJ1-5; d_gene: -; len: 13; v_gene: TRBV7-9; abundance: -; CDR3aa: CASSSLSWQPQHF; CDR3nt: TGTGCCAGCAGCTCCCTCAGTTGGCAGCCCCAGCATTTT
j_gene: TRBJ1-3; d_gene: -; len: 13; v_gene: TRBV6-1; abundance: -; CDR3aa: CASNLREMDTIYF; CDR3nt: TGTGCCAGCAATTTGAGAGAAATGGACACCATATATTTT
j_gene: TRBJ1-2; d_gene: -; len: 11; v_gene: TRBV10-3; abundance: -; CDR3aa: CAVGDLGGYTF; CDR3nt: TGTGCCGTAGGGGATCTGGGCGGCTACACCTTC
j_gene: TRBJ2-5; d_gene: TRBD2; len: 16; v_gene: TRBV2; abundance: -; CDR3aa: CAITRGSSGVQETQYF; CDR3nt: TGTGCCATTACACGGGGGTCTAGCGGGGTCCAAGAGACCCAGTACTTC
j_gene: TRBJ2-5; d_gene: TRBD2; len: 13; v_gene: TRBV2; abundance: -; CDR3aa: CASRGGSGETQYF; CDR3nt: TGTGCCAGCAGGGGGGGTAGCGGGGAGACCCAGTACTTC
j_gene: TRBJ1-3; d_gene: TRBD1; len: 16; v_gene: TRBV7-3; abundance: -; CDR3aa: CASSLTGTGGGNTIYF; CDR3nt: TGTGCCAGCAGCTTGACCGGGACAGGGGGCGGAAACACCATATATTTT
j_gene: TRBJ2-7; d_gene: TRBD2; len: 13; v_gene: TRBV30; abundance: -; CDR3aa: CASIAGWTYEQYF; CDR3nt: TGTGCCTCCATAGCGGGATGGACCTACGAGCAGTACTTC
j_gene: TRBJ1-3; d_gene: -; len: 14; v_gene: TRBV2; abundance: -; CDR3aa: CASSRSPSGNTIYF; CDR3nt: TGTGCCAGCAGTCGGAGTCCCTCTGGAAACACCATATATTTT
j_gene: TRBJ1-1; d_gene: -; len: 14; v_gene: TRBV5-1; abundance: -; CDR3aa: CASSLDPFYTEAFF; CDR3nt: TGCGCCAGCAGCTTGGATCCGTTCTACACTGAAGCTTTCTTT
j_gene: TRBJ2-2; d_gene: -; len: 14; v_gene: TRBV5-4; abundance: -; CDR3aa: CASSLNGGVGELFF; CDR3nt: TGTGCCAGCAGCTTAAACGGGGGAGTCGGGGAGCTGTTTTTT
j_gene: TRBJ1-1; d_gene: TRBD1; len: 15; v_gene: TRBV14; abundance: -; CDR3aa: CASSQRTGGRTEAFF; CDR3nt: TGTGCCAGCAGCCAACGTACAGGGGGTAGGACTGAAGCTTTCTTT
j_gene: TRBJ2-5; d_gene: -; len: 14; v_gene: TRBV11-2; abundance: -; CDR3aa: CASSLNRVVETQYF; CDR3nt: TGTGCCAGCAGCTTAAACAGGGTGGTGGAGACCCAGTACTTC
j_gene: TRBJ2-5; d_gene: -; len: 14; v_gene: TRBV5-4; abundance: -; CDR3aa: CASSLWGVGETQYF; CDR3nt: TGTGCCAGCAGCTTGTGGGGGGTAGGAGAGACCCAGTACTTC
j_gene: TRBJ2-1; d_gene: -; len: 13; v_gene: TRBV19; abundance: -; CDR3aa: CASSIVSDSEQFF; CDR3nt: TGTGCCAGTAGTATAGTTTCGGACTCCGAGCAGTTCTTC
j_gene: TRBJ2-3; d_gene: TRBD2; len: 14; v_gene: TRBV5-1; abundance: few; CDR3aa: CASSFSGDTDTQYF; CDR3nt: TGCGCCAGCAGCTTTAGCGGGGACACAGATACGCAGTATTTT
j_gene: TRBJ2-1; d_gene: -; len: 13; v_gene: TRBV30; abundance: -; CDR3aa: CAWSVRGYNEQFF; CDR3nt: TGTGCCTGGAGTGTTAGGGGTTACAATGAGCAGTTCTTC
j_gene: TRBJ2-1; d_gene: -; len: 11; v_gene: TRBV9; abundance: -; CDR3aa: CASSGSGEQFF; CDR3nt: TGTGCCAGCAGTGGAAGCGGTGAGCAGTTCTTC
j_gene: TRBJ1-5; d_gene: -; len: 14; v_gene: TRBV19; abundance: -; CDR3aa: CASSWGVGNQPQHF; CDR3nt: TGTGCCAGTAGTTGGGGGGTAGGGAATCAGCCCCAGCATTTT
j_gene: TRBJ2-7; d_gene: TRBD2; len: 15; v_gene: TRBV6-5; abundance: -; CDR3aa: CASSYSGLAGDEQYF; CDR3nt: TGTGCCAGCAGTTACTCGGGACTAGCGGGGGACGAGCAGTACTTC
j_gene: TRBJ1-2; d_gene: -; len: 16; v_gene: TRBV18; abundance: -; CDR3aa: CASSPPGSGGTQGYTF; CDR3nt: TGTGCCAGCTCACCACCGGGTTCCGGCGGGACCCAGGGCTACACCTTC
j_gene: TRBJ2-5; d_gene: TRBD2; len: 15; v_gene: TRBV7-3; abundance: -; CDR3aa: CASSPLAGPQETQYF; CDR3nt: TGTGCCAGCAGCCCCCTAGCGGGGCCCCAAGAGACCCAGTACTTC
j_gene: TRBJ2-1; d_gene: -; len: 15; v_gene: TRBV27; abundance: -; CDR3aa: CASSPTGSSYNEQFF; CDR3nt: TGTGCCAGCAGTCCGACAGGTTCTTCCTACAATGAGCAGTTCTTC
j_gene: TRBJ2-7; d_gene: TRBD2; len: 14; v_gene: TRBV5-4; abundance: -; CDR3aa: CASSPGTRSHEQYF; CDR3nt: TGTGCCAGCAGCCCGGGGACTAGGTCTCACGAGCAGTACTTC
j_gene: TRBJ2-5; d_gene: TRBD2; len: 13; v_gene: TRBV6-6; abundance: -; CDR3aa: CASSPGGAGTQYF; CDR3nt: TGTGCCAGCAGCCCCGGGGGGGCCGGGACCCAGTACTTC
j_gene: TRBJ2-2; d_gene: -; len: 14; v_gene: TRBV7-9; abundance: -; CDR3aa: CASSLAGVTGELFF; CDR3nt: TGTGCCAGCAGCTTAGCGGGCGTTACCGGGGAGCTGTTTTTT
j_gene: TRBJ1-2; d_gene: -; len: 13; v_gene: TRBV2; abundance: once; CDR3aa: CASTGGSYYGYTF; CDR3nt: TGTGCCAGCACGGGGGGATCGTACTATGGCTACACCTTC
j_gene: TRBJ2-7; d_gene: TRBD1; len: 14; v_gene: TRBV15; abundance: few; CDR3aa: CATSRDSRTGAQYF; CDR3nt: TGTGCCACCAGCAGAGATTCGAGGACAGGGGCCCAGTACTTC
j_gene: TRBJ2-7; d_gene: -; len: 16; v_gene: TRBV7-9; abundance: few; CDR3aa: CASSLAAHSKPYEQYF; CDR3nt: TGTGCCAGCAGCTTAGCAGCCCACAGCAAACCCTACGAGCAGTACTTC
j_gene: TRBJ2-5; d_gene: -; len: 13; v_gene: TRBV25-1; abundance: once; CDR3aa: CASSEWTEETQYF; CDR3nt: TGTGCCAGCAGTGAATGGACAGAAGAGACCCAGTACTTC
j_gene: TRBJ2-1; d_gene: -; len: 14; v_gene: TRBV7-9; abundance: once; CDR3aa: CASSPGTLNNEQFF; CDR3nt: TGTGCCAGCAGCCCCGGGACTTTAAACAATGAGCAGTTCTTC
j_gene: TRBJ2-2; d_gene: -; len: 16; v_gene: TRBV18; abundance: -; CDR3aa: CASSPPGGTNTGELFF; CDR3nt: TGTGCCAGCTCACCCCCCGGGGGAACGAACACCGGGGAGCTGTTTTTT
j_gene: TRBJ1-2; d_gene: -; len: 13; v_gene: TRBV10-2; abundance: -; CDR3aa: CASSESTVIGYTF; CDR3nt: TGCGCCAGCAGTGAGTCCACAGTGATTGGCTACACCTTC
j_gene: TRBJ1-1; d_gene: -; len: 13; v_gene: TRBV4-2; abundance: -; CDR3aa: CASSQVADNRPFF; CDR3nt: TGTGCCAGCAGCCAAGTCGCCGACAATAGGCCTTTCTTT
j_gene: TRBJ2-7; d_gene: TRBD2; len: 15; v_gene: TRBV12-5; abundance: -; CDR3aa: CASGLGSGGAYEQYF; CDR3nt: TGTGCTAGTGGTTTGGGCAGCGGGGGGGCCTACGAGCAGTACTTC
j_gene: TRBJ2-3; d_gene: -; len: 18; v_gene: TRBV27; abundance: -; CDR3aa: CASSLSNVNGVRTDTQYF; CDR3nt: TGTGCCAGCAGTTTATCGAATGTAAACGGGGTTCGCACAGATACGCAGTATTTT
j_gene: TRBJ1-1; d_gene: TRBD1; len: 14; v_gene: TRBV4-3; abundance: -; CDR3aa: CASSQPGQGARAFF; CDR3nt: TGCGCCAGCAGCCAGCCGGGACAGGGGGCGCGGGCTTTCTTT
j_gene: TRBJ2-1; d_gene: TRBD2; len: 14; v_gene: TRBV18; abundance: -; CDR3aa: CASREGTSPGEQFF; CDR3nt: TGTGCCAGCCGGGAAGGGACTAGCCCCGGTGAGCAGTTCTTC
j_gene: TRBJ1-1; d_gene: TRBD1; len: 13; v_gene: TRBV19; abundance: -; CDR3aa: CASSMDRATEAFF; CDR3nt: TGTGCCAGTAGTATGGACAGGGCCACTGAAGCTTTCTTT
j_gene: TRBJ2-2; d_gene: -; len: 13; v_gene: TRBV10-2; abundance: -; CDR3aa: CASRTVNTGELFF; CDR3nt: TGCGCCAGTCGTACGGTGAACACCGGGGAGCTGTTTTTT
j_gene: TRBJ2-3; d_gene: -; len: 18; v_gene: TRBV5-6; abundance: -; CDR3aa: CASSPLSVSRPSTDTQYF; CDR3nt: TGTGCCAGCAGCCCTCTGTCTGTTTCGCGGCCTAGCACAGATACGCAGTATTTT
j_gene: TRBJ1-1; d_gene: -; len: 11; v_gene: TRBV11-2; abundance: -; CDR3aa: CASMEWGGAFF; CDR3nt: TGTGCCAGCATGGAGTGGGGGGGGGCTTTCTTT